Shown below are 3 T cell receptor beta chains from a single sample sequenced in a study of T cell responses to AZD1222 COVID-19 vaccine (dated by TCRdb to the early 2020s). Library method: the immunoSEQ multiplex PCR assay. TCRdb retrieved this table from immuneACCESS and kept in-frame rearrangements only. Not all clones are present; in checked studies, unresolved V genes account for under half, and no reason is known for the remainder. The sample table records roughly 120,000 clones; around 90% of these occur just once. 15% to 20% of the sample belongs to the ten largest clones. The label giving this sample's time point can be read as: baseline before first vaccination. Interpreted using the paper, the treatment or condition label stands for: meningococcal conjugate vaccine given as trial control. Sequences were derived from peripheral blood, sampled on day 0 of MenACWY control vaccination. These receptors all come from an adult in good health.

In this sample, this clone turned up once. The J gene is TRBJ2-3, the V gene TRBV5-1; 15 nucleotides align to TRBD2. Trimming took 3 bases from V and 4 from J; bases not matched to a gene: 6. Germline CDR1 is SGHRS and CDR2 is YFSETQ. The CDR3 has 17 residues. The CDR3 spells CASSSGLAGGRADTQYF. The CDR3 DNA sequence: TGCGCCAGCAGCTCCGGACTAGCGGGAGGGCGGGCAGATACGCAGTATTTT.

This clone has a single count. The chain recombines TRBV10-2 with TRBJ2-3; D possibly corresponds to TRBD2 (5 bases). The V gene lost 3 bases and the J gene lost 6 bases, with 10 bases spanning the gap. CDR1 and CDR2 (germline): WSHSY, SAAADI. The CDR3 consists of 13 residues. The DNA of the CDR3 is TGCGCCAGCAGTGAAAATACGGGGGATACGCAGTATTTT. Amino acids: CASSENTGDTQYF.

This sequence joins TRBV19 and TRBJ1-5; 8 positions agree with TRBD1. The CDR3 contains 18 residues. Unmatched junction bases numbered 18, after V lost 5 bases and J lost 6 bases. CDR1 and CDR2 (germline): LNHDA, SQIVND (reference sequence). CDR3: CASSPRVGRGRPGQPQHF. In DNA, the CDR3 is TGTGCCAGTAGTCCTCGGGTGGGCAGGGGGCGCCCGGGTCAGCCCCAGCATTTT. Based on the CDR3 plus reference TRBV19 and TRBJ1-5, the full variable domain is DGGITQSPKYLFRKEGQNVTLSCEQNLNHDAMYWYRQDPGQGLRLIYYSQIVNDFQKGDIAEGYSVSREKKESFPLTVTSAQKNPTAFYLCASSPRVGRGRPGQPQHFGDGTRLSIL.